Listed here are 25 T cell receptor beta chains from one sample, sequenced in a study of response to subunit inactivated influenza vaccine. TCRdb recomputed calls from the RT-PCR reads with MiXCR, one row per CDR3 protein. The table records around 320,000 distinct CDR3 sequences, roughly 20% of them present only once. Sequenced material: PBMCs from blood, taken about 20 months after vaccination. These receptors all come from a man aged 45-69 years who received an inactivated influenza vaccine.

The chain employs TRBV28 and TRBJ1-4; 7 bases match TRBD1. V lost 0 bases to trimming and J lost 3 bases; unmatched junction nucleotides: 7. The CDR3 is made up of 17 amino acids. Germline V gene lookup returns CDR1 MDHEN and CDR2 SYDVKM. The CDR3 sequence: CASSLWQGGFANEKLFF. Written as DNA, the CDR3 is TGTGCCAGCAGTTTATGGCAGGGGGGGTTTGCTAATGAAAAACTGTTTTTT.

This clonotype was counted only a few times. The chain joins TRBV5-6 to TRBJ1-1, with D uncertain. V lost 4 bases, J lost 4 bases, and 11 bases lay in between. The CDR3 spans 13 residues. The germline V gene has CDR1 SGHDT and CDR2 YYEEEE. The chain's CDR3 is CASSPGSGTEAFF. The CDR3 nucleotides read TGTGCCAGCAGCCCGGGGTCAGGCACTGAAGCTTTCTTT.

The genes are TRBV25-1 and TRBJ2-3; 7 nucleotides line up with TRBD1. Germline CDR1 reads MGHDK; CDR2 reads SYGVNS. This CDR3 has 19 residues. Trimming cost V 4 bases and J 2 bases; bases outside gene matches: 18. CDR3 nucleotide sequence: TGTGCCAGCAGTGCACCTCGAGACAGGGTTAGTCCCACCACAGATACGCAGTATTTT. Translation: CASSAPRDRVSPTTDTQYF.

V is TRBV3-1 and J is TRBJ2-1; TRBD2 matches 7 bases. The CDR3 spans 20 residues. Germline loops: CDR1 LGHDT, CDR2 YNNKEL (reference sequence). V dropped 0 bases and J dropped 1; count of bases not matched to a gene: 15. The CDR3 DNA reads TGTGCCAGCAGCCAAGAACATCTTATCGGAGCGGGGCAATCCTACAATGAGCAGTTCTTC. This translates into CASSQEHLIGAGQSYNEQFF.

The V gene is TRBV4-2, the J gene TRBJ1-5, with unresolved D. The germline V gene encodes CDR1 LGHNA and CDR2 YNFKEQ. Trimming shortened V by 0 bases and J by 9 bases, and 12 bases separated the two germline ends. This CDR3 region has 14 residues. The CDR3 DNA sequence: TGTGCCAGCAGCCAAGAAGGCCCGGGGTCGCCCCAGCATTTT. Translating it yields CASSQEGPGSPQHF.

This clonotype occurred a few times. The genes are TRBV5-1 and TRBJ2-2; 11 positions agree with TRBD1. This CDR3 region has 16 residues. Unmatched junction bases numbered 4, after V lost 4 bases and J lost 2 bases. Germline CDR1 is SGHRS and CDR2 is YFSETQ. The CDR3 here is CASSHGTGGNTGELFF. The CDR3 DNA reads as TGCGCCAGCAGCCACGGGACAGGGGGAAACACCGGGGAGCTGTTTTTT.

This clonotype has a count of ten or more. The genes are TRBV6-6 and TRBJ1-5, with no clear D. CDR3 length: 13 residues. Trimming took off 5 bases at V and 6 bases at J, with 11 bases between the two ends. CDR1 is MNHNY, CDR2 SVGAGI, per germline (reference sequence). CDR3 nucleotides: TGTGCCAGCAGTCAGGACGTTTCTCAGCCCCAGCATTTT. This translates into CASSQDVSQPQHF.

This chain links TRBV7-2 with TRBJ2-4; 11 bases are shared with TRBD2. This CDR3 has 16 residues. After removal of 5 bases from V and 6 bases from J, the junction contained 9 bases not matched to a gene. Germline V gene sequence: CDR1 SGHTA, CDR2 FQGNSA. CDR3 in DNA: TGTGCCAGCAGCACCAGCCCGGGACTAGCGGTAAACATTCAGTACTTC. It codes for CASSTSPGLAVNIQYF.

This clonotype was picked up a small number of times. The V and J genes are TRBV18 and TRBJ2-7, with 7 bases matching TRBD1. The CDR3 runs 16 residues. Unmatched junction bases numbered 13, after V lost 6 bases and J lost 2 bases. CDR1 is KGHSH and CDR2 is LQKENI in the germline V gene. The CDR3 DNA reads TGTGCCAGCTCGCCCGCCCTAAGGGGGCGCCCCTACGAGCAGTACTTC. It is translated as CASSPALRGRPYEQYF.

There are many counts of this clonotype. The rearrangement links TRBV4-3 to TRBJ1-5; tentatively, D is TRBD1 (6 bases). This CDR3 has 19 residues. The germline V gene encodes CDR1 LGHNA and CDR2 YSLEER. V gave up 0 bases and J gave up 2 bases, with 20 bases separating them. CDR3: CASSQDNPRLGAGNQPQHF. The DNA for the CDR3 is TGCGCCAGCAGCCAAGATAACCCCCGTTTGGGGGCAGGCAATCAGCCCCAGCATTTT.

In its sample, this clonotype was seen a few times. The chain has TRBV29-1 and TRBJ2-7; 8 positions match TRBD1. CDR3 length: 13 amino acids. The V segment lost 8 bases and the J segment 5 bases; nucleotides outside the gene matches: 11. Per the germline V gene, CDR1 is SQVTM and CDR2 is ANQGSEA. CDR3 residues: CSINVAGGHEQYF. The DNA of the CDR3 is TGCAGCATCAACGTGGCAGGGGGCCACGAGCAGTACTTC.

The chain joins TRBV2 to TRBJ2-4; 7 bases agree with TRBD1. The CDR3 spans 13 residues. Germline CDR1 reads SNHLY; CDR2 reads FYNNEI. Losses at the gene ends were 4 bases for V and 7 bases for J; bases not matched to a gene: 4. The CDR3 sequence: CASSADRENIQYF. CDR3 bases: TGTGCCAGCAGTGCAGACAGGGAGAACATTCAGTACTTC.

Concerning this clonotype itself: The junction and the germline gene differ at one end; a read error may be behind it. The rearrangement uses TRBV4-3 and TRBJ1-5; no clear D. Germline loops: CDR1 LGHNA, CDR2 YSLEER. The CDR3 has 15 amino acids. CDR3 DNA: TGCGCCAGCAGCAAAGATCCCAATAGCAATCAGCCCCAGCATTTT. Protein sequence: CASSKDPNSNQPQHF.

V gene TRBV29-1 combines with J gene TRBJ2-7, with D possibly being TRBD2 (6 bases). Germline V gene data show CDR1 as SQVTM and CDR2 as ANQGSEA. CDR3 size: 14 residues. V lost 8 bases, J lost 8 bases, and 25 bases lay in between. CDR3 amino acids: CSNRDSQFHYKQYF. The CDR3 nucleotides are TGCAGCAACCGGGACTCCCAGTTTCATTACAAGCAGTACTTC.

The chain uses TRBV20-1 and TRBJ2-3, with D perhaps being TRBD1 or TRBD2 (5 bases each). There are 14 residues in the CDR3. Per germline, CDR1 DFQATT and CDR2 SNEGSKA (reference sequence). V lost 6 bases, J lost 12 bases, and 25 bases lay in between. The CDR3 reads CSAGGGRSSDPQYF. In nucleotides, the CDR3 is TGCAGTGCGGGTGGGGGACGGAGCTCCGATCCCCAGTATTTT.

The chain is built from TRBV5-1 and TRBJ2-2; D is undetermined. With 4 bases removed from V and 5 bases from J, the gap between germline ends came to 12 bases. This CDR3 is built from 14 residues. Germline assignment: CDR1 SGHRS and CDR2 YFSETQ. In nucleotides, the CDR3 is TGCGCCAGCAGCCTCCGCCGCGGAACCGGGGAGCTGTTTTTT. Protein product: CASSLRRGTGELFF.

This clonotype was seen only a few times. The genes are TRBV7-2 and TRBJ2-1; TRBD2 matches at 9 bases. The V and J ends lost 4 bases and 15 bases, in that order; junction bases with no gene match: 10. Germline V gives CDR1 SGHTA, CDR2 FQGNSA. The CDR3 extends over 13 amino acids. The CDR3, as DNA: TGTGCCAGCAGCTCGACTAGCGGACCGGAGGGGTTCTTC. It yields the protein CASSSTSGPEGFF.

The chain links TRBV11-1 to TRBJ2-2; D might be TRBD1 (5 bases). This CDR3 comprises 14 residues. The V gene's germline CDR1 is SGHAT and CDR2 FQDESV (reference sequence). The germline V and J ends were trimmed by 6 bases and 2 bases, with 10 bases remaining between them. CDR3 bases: TGTGCCAGCAGGCCTCAGGGTAACACCGGGGAGCTGTTTTTT. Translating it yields CASRPQGNTGELFF.

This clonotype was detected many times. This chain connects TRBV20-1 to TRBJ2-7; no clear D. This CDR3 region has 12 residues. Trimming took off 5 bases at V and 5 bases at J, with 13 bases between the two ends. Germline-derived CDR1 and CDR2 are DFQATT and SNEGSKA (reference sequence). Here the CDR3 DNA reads TGCAGTGCTCAATCTGGGCGCGACGAGCAGTACTTC. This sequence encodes CSAQSGRDEQYF.

DNA for the CDR3: TGTGCCAGCAGTCACCTAGCGGGAGGAGAGACCCAGTACTTC. Its protein product is CASSHLAGGETQYF. V is TRBV3-1 and J is TRBJ2-5; 11 nucleotides line up with TRBD2. Trimming at V came to 6 bases and at J to 4 bases, leaving 4 bases not matched to a gene. Germline V lookup: CDR1 LGHDT, CDR2 YNNKEL (reference sequence). The CDR3 spans 14 residues.

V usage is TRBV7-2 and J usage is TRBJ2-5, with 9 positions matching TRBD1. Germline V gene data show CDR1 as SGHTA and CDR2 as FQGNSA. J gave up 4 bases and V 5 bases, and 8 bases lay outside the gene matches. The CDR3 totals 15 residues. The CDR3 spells CASSHRDRVRETQYF. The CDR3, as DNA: TGTGCCAGCAGCCACCGGGACAGGGTTCGAGAGACCCAGTACTTC.

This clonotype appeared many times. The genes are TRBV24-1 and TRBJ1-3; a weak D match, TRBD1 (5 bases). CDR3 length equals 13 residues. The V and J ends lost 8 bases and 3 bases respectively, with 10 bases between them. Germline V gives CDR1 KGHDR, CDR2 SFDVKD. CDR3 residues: CATTGPDGNTIYF. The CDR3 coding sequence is TGTGCCACCACAGGGCCGGATGGAAACACCATATATTTT.

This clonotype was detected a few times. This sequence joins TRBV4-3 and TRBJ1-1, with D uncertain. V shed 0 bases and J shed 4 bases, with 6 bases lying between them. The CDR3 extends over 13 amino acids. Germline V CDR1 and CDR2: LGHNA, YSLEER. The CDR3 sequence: CASSQDLFTEAFF. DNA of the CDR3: TGCGCCAGCAGCCAAGATCTGTTCACTGAAGCTTTCTTT.

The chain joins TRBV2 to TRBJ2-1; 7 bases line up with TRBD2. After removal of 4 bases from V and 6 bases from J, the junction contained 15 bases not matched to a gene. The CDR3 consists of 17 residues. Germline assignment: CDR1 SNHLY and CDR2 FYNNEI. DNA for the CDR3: TGTGCCAGCAGTGTTTTAGCGGGCTTACACACCTTCAATGAGCAGTTCTTC. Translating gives CASSVLAGLHTFNEQFF.

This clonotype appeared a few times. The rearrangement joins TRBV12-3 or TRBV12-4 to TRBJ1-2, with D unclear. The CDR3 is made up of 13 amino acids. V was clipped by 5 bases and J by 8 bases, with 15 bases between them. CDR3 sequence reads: CASSPTRAGGYTF. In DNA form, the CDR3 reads TGTGCCAGCAGTCCCACGAGGGCCGGAGGCTACACCTTC.